This TCR beta chain came from a study of T cells in Graves' hyperthyroidism and ophthalmopathy. RNA transcripts provided the source from which TCR beta CDR3 regions were amplified. The HTBI primer set served for first-round RT-PCR of the TCR CDR3. TCRdb used MiXCR to reprocess the multiplex PCR reads, holding one entry per CDR3 protein. The data show around 700,000 distinct CDR3 sequences, 30% to 40% seen once. Regarding the study as a whole: Most expanded thyroid clonotypes above 0.001 also appeared in blood.

Deletions cut 4 bases from V and 9 bases from J, with 16 bases between. The germline V gene has CDR1 SEHNR and CDR2 FQNEAQ (reference sequence). The CDR3 totals 13 residues. As regards this clonotype: Its antigen remains unknown.

Not enrolled were patients with uncontrolled infection, other autoimmune disease, pregnancy or lactation. The sample was blood. The rearrangement uses TRBV7-9 and TRBJ2-7; D perhaps matches TRBD1 (10 bases). This TCR was recovered from a woman between 40 and 55 years old with Graves' hyperthyroidism. CDR3 bases: TGTGCCAGCAGCTCTAGCGGGGACAGGGGGCAGTACTTC. It codes for CASSSSGDRGQYF. The whole variable domain, filled in from reference TRBV7-9 and TRBJ2-7, reads DTGVSQNPRHKITKRGQNVTFRCDPISEHNRLYWYRQTLGQGPEFLTYFQNEAQLEKSRLLSDRFSAERPKGSFSTLEIQRTEQGDSAMYLCASSSSGDRGQYFGPGTRLTVT.